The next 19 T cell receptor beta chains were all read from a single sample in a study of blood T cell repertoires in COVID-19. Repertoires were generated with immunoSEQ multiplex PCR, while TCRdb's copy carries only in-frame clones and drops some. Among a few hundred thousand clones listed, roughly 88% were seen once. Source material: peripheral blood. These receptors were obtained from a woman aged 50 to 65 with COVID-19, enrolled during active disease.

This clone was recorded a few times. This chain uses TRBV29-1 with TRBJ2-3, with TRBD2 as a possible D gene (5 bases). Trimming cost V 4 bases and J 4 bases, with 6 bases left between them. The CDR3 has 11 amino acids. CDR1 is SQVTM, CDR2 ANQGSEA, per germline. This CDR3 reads CSVVLADTQYF. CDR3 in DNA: TGCAGCGTTGTACTAGCAGATACGCAGTATTTT.

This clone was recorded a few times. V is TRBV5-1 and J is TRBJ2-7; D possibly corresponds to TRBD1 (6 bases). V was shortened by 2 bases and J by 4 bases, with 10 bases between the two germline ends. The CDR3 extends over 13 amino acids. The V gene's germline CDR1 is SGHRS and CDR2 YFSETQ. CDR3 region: CASSFSTGYEQYF. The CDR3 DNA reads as TGCGCCAGCAGCTTTAGTACAGGGTACGAGCAGTACTTC.

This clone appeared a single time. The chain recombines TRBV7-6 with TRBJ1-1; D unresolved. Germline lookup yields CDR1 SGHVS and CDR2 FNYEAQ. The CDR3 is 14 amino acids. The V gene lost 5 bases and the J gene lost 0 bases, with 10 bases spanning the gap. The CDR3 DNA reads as TGTGCCAGCAGCCCCGTCGGTATGAACACTGAAGCTTTCTTT. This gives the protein CASSPVGMNTEAFF. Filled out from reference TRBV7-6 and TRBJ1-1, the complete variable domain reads GAGVSQSPRYKVTKRGQDVALRCDPISGHVSLYWYRQALGQGPEFLTYFNYEAQQDKSGLPNDRFSAERPEGSISTLTIQRTEQRDSAMYRCASSPVGMNTEAFFGQGTRLTVV.

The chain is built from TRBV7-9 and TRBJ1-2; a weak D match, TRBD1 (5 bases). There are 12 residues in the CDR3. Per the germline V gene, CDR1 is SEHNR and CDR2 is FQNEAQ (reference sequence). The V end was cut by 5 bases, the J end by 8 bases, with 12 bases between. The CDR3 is CASSQGLGGYTF. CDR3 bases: TGTGCCAGCAGCCAGGGATTGGGAGGCTACACCTTC.

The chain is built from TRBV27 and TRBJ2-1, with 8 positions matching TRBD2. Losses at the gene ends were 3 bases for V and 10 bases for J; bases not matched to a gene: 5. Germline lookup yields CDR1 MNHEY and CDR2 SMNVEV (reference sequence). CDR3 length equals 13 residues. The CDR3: CASSFSGVGEQFF. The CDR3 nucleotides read TGTGCCAGCAGTTTTAGCGGGGTAGGCGAGCAGTTCTTC.

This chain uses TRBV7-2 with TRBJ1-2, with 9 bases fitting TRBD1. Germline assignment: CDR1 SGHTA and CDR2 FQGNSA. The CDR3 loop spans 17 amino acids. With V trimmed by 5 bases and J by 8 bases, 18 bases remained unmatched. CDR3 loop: CASSLRLTGGAGGGYTF. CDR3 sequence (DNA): TGTGCCAGCAGCCTTCGCCTTACAGGGGGCGCAGGGGGAGGCTACACCTTC.

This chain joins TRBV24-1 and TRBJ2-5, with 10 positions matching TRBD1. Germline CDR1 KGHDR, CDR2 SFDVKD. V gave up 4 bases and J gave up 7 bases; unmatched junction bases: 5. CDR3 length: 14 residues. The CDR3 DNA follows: TGTGCCACCAGTGACCCTGGACAGGGGGGGACCCAGTACTTC. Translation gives CATSDPGQGGTQYF.

The CDR3 sequence: CASSPSDRARTDTQYF. The CDR3 coding sequence is TGTGCCAGCTCACCCTCCGACAGGGCCCGCACAGATACGCAGTATTTT. The chain couples TRBV18 to TRBJ2-3, with 7 bases aligning to TRBD1. Per the germline V gene, CDR1 is KGHSH and CDR2 is LQKENI. The CDR3 length is 16 residues. Germline trimming cut 3 bases from V and 1 base from J; bases unmatched to any gene: 7.

CDR3 nucleotide sequence: TGTGCCAGCAGCTTTAGCGGGGGGGCAGATACGCAGTATTTT. Translating gives CASSFSGGADTQYF. The chain carries TRBV9 and TRBJ2-3; 11 bases are a match to TRBD2. The CDR3 runs 14 residues. Trimming at V came to 4 bases and at J to 4 bases, leaving 2 bases not matched to a gene. The germline V gene has CDR1 SGDLS and CDR2 YYNGEE.

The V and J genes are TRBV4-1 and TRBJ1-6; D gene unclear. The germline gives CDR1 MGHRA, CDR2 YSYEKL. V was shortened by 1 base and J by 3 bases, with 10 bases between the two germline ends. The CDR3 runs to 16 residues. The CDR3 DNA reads TGCGCCAGCAGCCAAGGGCCAGGTCGCTATAATTCACCCCTCCACTTT. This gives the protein CASSQGPGRYNSPLHF.

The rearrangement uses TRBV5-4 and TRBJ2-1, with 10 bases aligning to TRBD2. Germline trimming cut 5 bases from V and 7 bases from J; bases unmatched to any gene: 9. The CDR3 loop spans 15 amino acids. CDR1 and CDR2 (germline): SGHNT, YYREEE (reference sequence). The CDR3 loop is CASSSIAGGHNEQFF. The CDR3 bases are TGTGCCAGCAGTTCTATAGCGGGGGGTCATAATGAGCAGTTCTTC.

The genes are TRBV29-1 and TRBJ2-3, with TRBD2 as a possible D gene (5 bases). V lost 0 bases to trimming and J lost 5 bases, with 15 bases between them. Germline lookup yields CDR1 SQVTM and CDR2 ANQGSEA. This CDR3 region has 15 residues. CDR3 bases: TGCAGCGTTGAAGAATTCGGGGATGGGCAAGATACGCAGTATTTT. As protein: CSVEEFGDGQDTQYF.

The CDR3 sequence: CASREGARGYTF. CDR3 coding DNA: TGCGCCAGTCGTGAGGGGGCGCGTGGCTACACCTTC. V and J are TRBV10-2 and TRBJ1-2; the match to TRBD1 covers 7 bases. V dropped 9 bases and J dropped 7; count of bases not matched to a gene: 8. Germline values: CDR1 WSHSY, CDR2 SAAADI. The CDR3 covers 12 residues.

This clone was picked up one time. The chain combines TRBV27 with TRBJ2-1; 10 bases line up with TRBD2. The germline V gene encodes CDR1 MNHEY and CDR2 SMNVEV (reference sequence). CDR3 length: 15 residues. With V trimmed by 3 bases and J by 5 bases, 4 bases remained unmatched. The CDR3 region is CASSLGLAYNNEQFF. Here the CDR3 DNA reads TGTGCCAGCAGTTTGGGACTAGCGTACAACAATGAGCAGTTCTTC.

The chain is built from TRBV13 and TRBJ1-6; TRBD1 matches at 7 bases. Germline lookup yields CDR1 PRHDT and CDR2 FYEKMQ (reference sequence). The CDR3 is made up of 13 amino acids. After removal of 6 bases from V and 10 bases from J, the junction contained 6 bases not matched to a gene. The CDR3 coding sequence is TGTGCCAGCAGTTACAGGGGAAGATCACCCCTCCACTTT. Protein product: CASSYRGRSPLHF.

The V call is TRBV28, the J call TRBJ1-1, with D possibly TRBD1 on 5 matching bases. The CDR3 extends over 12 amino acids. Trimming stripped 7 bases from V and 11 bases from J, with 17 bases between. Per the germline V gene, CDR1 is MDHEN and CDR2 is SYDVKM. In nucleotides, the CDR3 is TGTGCCAGCATGGGGGACTCGATGGGGGCTTTCTTT. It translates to CASMGDSMGAFF.

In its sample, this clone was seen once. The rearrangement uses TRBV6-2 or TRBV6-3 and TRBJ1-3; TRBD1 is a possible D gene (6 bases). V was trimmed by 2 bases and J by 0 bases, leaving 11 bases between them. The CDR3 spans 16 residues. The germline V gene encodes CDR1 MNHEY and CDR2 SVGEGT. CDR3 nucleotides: TGTGCCAGCAGTTACCCCGGACAGAGCTCTGGAAACACCATATATTTT. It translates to CASSYPGQSSGNTIYF.

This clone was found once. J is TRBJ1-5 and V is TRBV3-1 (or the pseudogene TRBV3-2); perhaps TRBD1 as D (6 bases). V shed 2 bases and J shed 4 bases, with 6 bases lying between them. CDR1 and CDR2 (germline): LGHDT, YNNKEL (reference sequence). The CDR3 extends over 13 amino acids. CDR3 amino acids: CASSQQGNQPQHF. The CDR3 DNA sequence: TGTGCCAGCAGCCAACAGGGGAATCAGCCCCAGCATTTT.

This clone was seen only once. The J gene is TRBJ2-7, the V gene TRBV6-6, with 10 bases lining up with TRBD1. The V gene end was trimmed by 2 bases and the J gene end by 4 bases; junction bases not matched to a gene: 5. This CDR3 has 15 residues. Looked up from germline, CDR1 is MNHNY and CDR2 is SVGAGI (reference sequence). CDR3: CASSYTGQGVYEQYF. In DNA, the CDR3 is TGTGCCAGCAGTTACACAGGACAGGGGGTATACGAGCAGTACTTC.